This T cell receptor beta chain is from a study of response to subunit inactivated influenza vaccine. The study's findings and limits: The study's authors posited that every seasonal influenza vaccination enlists few new T cells.

CDR1 is MDHEN and CDR2 is SYDVKM in the germline V gene. The germline V and J ends were trimmed by 7 bases and 9 bases, with 16 bases remaining between them. The CDR3 extends over 13 amino acids. With respect to this clonotype: Its antigen is not identified.

Using its own MiXCR run on the RT-PCR reads, TCRdb lists one record per CDR3 protein. Altogether a few hundred thousand distinct CDR3 sequences are present, roughly 22% being singletons, with the ten largest covering about 9.3%. J is TRBJ2-1 and V is TRBV28; D might be TRBD1 (6 bases). The TCR originated in a man between 50 and 75 years old who received an inactivated influenza vaccine. Sequencing was performed on PBMCs from blood, taken roughly 20 months after vaccination. CDR3 nucleotides: TGTGCCAGCAACCTTAACAGGGTTGGTGAGCAGTTCTTC. This codes for CASNLNRVGEQFF.